The 17 T cell receptor beta chains below come from one sample, sequenced in a study of monozygotic twins with inflammatory bowel disease. TCRdb re-analyzed the 5' RACE reads; it lists each CDR3 protein once, without DNA. The sample features about 300,000 distinct CDR3 sequences, with approximately 5.9% in its top ten. Sequencing input: blood. The receptors originated from a human donor with ulcerative colitis or Crohn's disease, or a healthy co-twin of an affected twin (not recorded which).

The chain employs TRBV5-1 and TRBJ2-2; TCRdb outputs TRBD2, but without DNA this stays unchecked. Germline V lookup: CDR1 SGHRS, CDR2 YFSETQ. This CDR3 has 20 amino acids. CDR3 sequence reads: CASSWRGLAGGPTKAGELFF.

This sequence joins TRBV29-1 and TRBJ2-7; absent DNA, TCRdb's TRBD2 call cannot be checked. The CDR3 spans 12 residues. Germline V gene data show CDR1 as SQVTM and CDR2 as ANQGSEA. CDR3 region: CSVSSGAYEQYF.

The CDR3 sequence is CASSADNQETQYF. The chain is built from TRBV12-3 or TRBV12-4 and TRBJ2-5; TCRdb indicates TRBD1, and absent DNA this call remains unverified. The CDR3 runs 13 residues.

The V gene is TRBV19, the J gene TRBJ1-5; TCRdb names TRBD1, which stays unverified in the absence of DNA. The CDR3 has 14 residues. Germline-derived CDR1 and CDR2 are LNHDA and SQIVND (reference sequence). CDR3 protein: CASRFDRGNQPQHF.

This chain uses TRBV28 with TRBJ2-2; TCRdb lists TRBD1, though no DNA is available to test this call. This CDR3 has 17 amino acids. Germline-derived CDR1 and CDR2 are MDHEN and SYDVKM. This CDR3 is CASSFLAKVSLTGELFF.

The chain links TRBV20-1 to TRBJ1-2; without DNA, the TCRdb call of TRBD1 cannot be checked. CDR3 size: 11 residues. The germline V gene has CDR1 DFQATT and CDR2 SNEGSKA (reference sequence). The CDR3 spells CSASPLYGYTF.

The chain has TRBV29-1 and TRBJ2-5; TCRdb picks TRBD2, but there is no DNA to check that call. The V gene's germline CDR1 is SQVTM and CDR2 ANQGSEA. This CDR3 spans 14 amino acids. This CDR3 reads CSVEGRRDFGTQYF.

The chain recombines TRBV30 with TRBJ1-4; TCRdb's assignment of TRBD1 cannot be checked, as there is no DNA. The CDR3 sequence is 15 residues long. CDR1 and CDR2 (germline): GTSNPN, SVGIG (reference sequence). This chain's CDR3 is CAWTLQTGATEKLFF.

The chain has TRBV9 and TRBJ2-3; without DNA, the TCRdb call of TRBD2 cannot be checked. Germline CDR1 reads SGDLS; CDR2 reads YYNGEE. This CDR3 has 18 residues. CDR3 protein: CASTRTSGNIIGTDTQYF.

The V and J genes are TRBV6-1 and TRBJ2-7; with no DNA, the TCRdb D assignment of TRBD1 cannot be verified. The germline V gene encodes CDR1 MNHNS and CDR2 SASEGT. This CDR3 contains 14 residues. CDR3 sequence: CASSKDRGGYEQYF.

The chain combines TRBV7-9 with TRBJ2-1; there is no DNA to check the TCRdb D call of TRBD2. The CDR3 is 14 residues long. Germline lookup yields CDR1 SEHNR and CDR2 FQNEAQ (reference sequence). The CDR3 sequence: CASSFTSGNNEQFF.

The rearrangement uses TRBV7-2 and TRBJ1-2. CDR3 size: 12 residues. Germline CDR1 SGHTA, CDR2 FQGNSA. The CDR3 sequence is CASSLDGTGYTF. The full variable domain, its missing parts supplied by reference TRBV7-2 and TRBJ1-2, is GAGVSQSPSNKVTEKGKDVELRCDPISGHTALYWYRQSLGQGLEFLIYFQGNSAPDKSGLPSDRFSAERTGGSVSTLTIQRTQQEDSAVYLCASSLDGTGYTFGSGTRLTVV.

V usage is TRBV12-3 or TRBV12-4 and J usage is TRBJ1-1; TCRdb lists TRBD1, though no DNA is available to test this call. This CDR3 has 15 residues. CDR3 loop: CASRYTGTENTEAFF.

CDR3 residues: CASSWATDATIYF. J is TRBJ1-3 and V is TRBV12-3 or TRBV12-4; the D gene TCRdb calls, TRBD1, cannot be checked with no DNA. CDR3 length: 13 amino acids.

The chain is built from TRBV6-2 or TRBV6-3 and TRBJ2-2; TCRdb gives TRBD1 as the D gene, but with no DNA this cannot be confirmed. The CDR3 length is 14 residues. Germline V gene lookup returns CDR1 MNHEY and CDR2 SVGEGT. The CDR3: CASSRTVVAGELFF.

The V and J genes are TRBV7-2 and TRBJ2-5; without DNA, the TCRdb call of TRBD1 cannot be checked. CDR3 length: 14 residues. CDR1 is SGHTA, CDR2 FQGNSA, per germline. The CDR3 is CASSLDRQPETQYF.

V gene TRBV2 combines with J gene TRBJ2-7; lacking DNA, the TRBD1 call made by TCRdb goes unchecked. The CDR3 extends over 13 amino acids. Germline CDR1 and CDR2: SNHLY and FYNNEI. This CDR3 reads CASNTGTDYEQYF.